A single sample gave rise to the 16 T cell receptor beta chains below, sequenced in a study of blood T cell repertoires in COVID-19. Sequencing was performed with immunoSEQ multiplex PCR; in TCRdb, only in-frame clones are kept and a portion is missing. The sample carries 250,000 to 350,000 clones, 80% to 90% recorded once. Sequences were obtained from PBMCs or T cells enriched from blood (not recorded which). The receptor source for this set is a woman in her 30s who had recovered from COVID-19.

The chain joins TRBV28 to TRBJ2-4, with D tentatively TRBD1 (6 bases). V was clipped by 5 bases and J by 1 base, with 18 bases between them. The CDR3 runs 17 residues. Germline assignment: CDR1 MDHEN and CDR2 SYDVKM. CDR3 sequence reads: CASSLIGGAGAKNIQYF. The DNA of the CDR3 is TGTGCCAGCAGTCTTATAGGGGGAGCCGGGGCCAAAAACATTCAGTACTTC.

The CDR3 is CASKGGHSYEQYF. DNA of the CDR3: TGTGCCAGCAAAGGGGGACACTCCTACGAGCAGTACTTC. This rearrangement joins TRBV27 to TRBJ2-7, with D possibly matching TRBD1 (6 bases). CDR1 and CDR2 from the germline V gene are MNHEY and SMNVEV (reference sequence). The V and J ends lost 7 bases and 0 bases respectively, with 10 bases between them. CDR3 length: 13 amino acids.

The rearrangement links TRBV28 to TRBJ2-7; 10 nucleotides line up with TRBD1. Trimming at V came to 7 bases and at J to 2 bases, leaving 2 bases not matched to a gene. CDR3 length: 13 amino acids. Germline lookup yields CDR1 MDHEN and CDR2 SYDVKM. CDR3 nucleotides: TGTGCCAGCATGACAGGGGGCCCCTACGAGCAGTACTTC. Amino acid sequence: CASMTGGPYEQYF. Variable domain in full (rest from reference TRBV28 and TRBJ2-7): DVKVTQSSRYLVKRTGEKVFLECVQDMDHENMFWYRQDPGLGLRLIYFSYDVKMKEKGDIPEGYSVSREKKERFSLILESASTNQTSMYLCASMTGGPYEQYFGPGTRLTVT.

The V and J genes are TRBV28 and TRBJ2-2; TRBD1 matches 10 bases. V lost 5 bases and J lost 5; bases outside the gene matches: 11. Per the germline V gene, CDR1 is MDHEN and CDR2 is SYDVKM. The CDR3 has 17 amino acids. Here the CDR3 reads CASSPPGGQGKTGELFF. Here the CDR3 DNA reads TGTGCCAGCAGTCCCCCCGGGGGACAGGGGAAAACCGGGGAGCTGTTTTTT.

The rearrangement uses TRBV2 and TRBJ2-1; TRBD2 might be the D (6 bases). The V end was cut by 4 bases, the J end by 8 bases, with 6 bases between. This CDR3 spans 11 amino acids. CDR1 SNHLY and CDR2 FYNNEI come from the germline V gene. The CDR3 sequence: CASSGGDEQFF. The CDR3 nucleotides are TGTGCCAGCAGTGGCGGGGATGAGCAGTTCTTC.

This rearrangement joins TRBV9 to TRBJ1-2; tentative D call: TRBD1 (6 bases). CDR1 SGDLS and CDR2 YYNGEE come from the germline V gene. The CDR3 has 14 residues. The V and J ends lost 3 bases and 7 bases respectively, with 16 bases between them. As DNA, the CDR3 is TGTGCCAGCAGCGGGACAGTAGGGCGGCTTGGCTACACCTTC. This encodes CASSGTVGRLGYTF.

In its sample, this clone was seen once. The chain carries TRBV4-1 and TRBJ1-2; tentative D call: TRBD1 (6 bases). Germline V lookup: CDR1 MGHRA, CDR2 YSYEKL. Between the trimmed V and J ends, which lost 1 base and 6 bases, there was a span of 18 bases. This CDR3 comprises 16 residues. This CDR3 is CASSQGPTGISHGYTF. In nucleotides, the CDR3 is TGCGCCAGCAGCCAAGGTCCCACAGGGATCTCTCATGGCTACACCTTC.

This chain joins TRBV5-1 and TRBJ2-1; the match to TRBD1 covers 8 bases. Germline CDR1 and CDR2: SGHRS and YFSETQ. Germline trimming cut 5 bases from V and 9 bases from J; bases unmatched to any gene: 4. CDR3 length equals 12 residues. The CDR3 sequence is CASRTGESEQFF. For the CDR3, the DNA is TGCGCCAGCAGGACAGGGGAGAGTGAGCAGTTCTTC.

This chain connects TRBV28 to TRBJ2-1, with 8 bases identical to TRBD2. Germline trimming cut 8 bases from V and 6 bases from J; bases unmatched to any gene: 12. Germline CDR1 is MDHEN and CDR2 is SYDVKM. The CDR3 has 15 residues. The CDR3 reads CASSIGLARGNEQFF. DNA for the CDR3: TGTGCCAGCTCAATCGGACTAGCCAGGGGCAATGAGCAGTTCTTC.

This chain connects TRBV5-6 to TRBJ1-6; 8 nucleotides line up with TRBD1. V shed 2 bases and J 8 bases; nucleotides not matched to a gene: 3. Germline V lookup: CDR1 SGHDT, CDR2 YYEEEE. The CDR3 loop spans 14 amino acids. The CDR3 nucleotides are TGTGCCAGCAGCTTCGGACAGGGATATTCACCCCTCCACTTT. Its protein product is CASSFGQGYSPLHF.

The J gene is TRBJ2-5, the V gene TRBV7-3; TRBD2 matches at 16 bases. With 0 bases clipped from V and 5 bases from J, the junction kept 0 bases outside the gene matches. CDR3 length: 16 residues. Germline V gene lookup returns CDR1 SGHTA and CDR2 FQGTGA. Here the CDR3 DNA reads TGTGCCAGCAGCTTAACGGGACTAGCGGGAGGGGAGACCCAGTACTTC. Protein: CASSLTGLAGGETQYF.

CDR3 residues: CASHREMSTEAFF. CDR3 nucleotides: TGTGCCAGTCACAGGGAAATGAGCACTGAAGCTTTCTTT. J is TRBJ1-1 and V is TRBV19; maybe TRBD1 (6 bases). The germline V gene has CDR1 LNHDA and CDR2 SQIVND (reference sequence). V was pared by 8 bases and J by 4 bases, with 14 bases between. The CDR3 loop spans 13 amino acids. The entire variable domain, with the rest obtained from reference TRBV19 and TRBJ1-1, is as follows: DGGITQSPKYLFRKEGQNVTLSCEQNLNHDAMYWYRQDPGQGLRLIYYSQIVNDFQKGDIAEGYSVSREKKESFPLTVTSAQKNPTAFYLCASHREMSTEAFFGQGTRLTVV.

The V and J genes are TRBV5-4 and TRBJ2-1, with D maybe TRBD2 (6 bases). The V end was cut by 4 bases, the J end by 8 bases, with 19 bases between. Germline V gene lookup returns CDR1 SGHNT and CDR2 YYREEE (reference sequence). This CDR3 region has 15 residues. CDR3 sequence: CASSQLRGRGDEQFF. The CDR3 nucleotides read TGTGCCAGCAGCCAATTGCGGGGCCGGGGAGATGAGCAGTTCTTC.

This chain links TRBV19 with TRBJ1-5; D possibly corresponds to TRBD1 (6 bases). Looked up from germline, CDR1 is LNHDA and CDR2 is SQIVND (reference sequence). CDR3 length: 15 residues. The V gene lost 2 bases and the J gene lost 6 bases, with 14 bases spanning the gap. The DNA for the CDR3 is TGTGCCAGTAGTATACCCGTAGGGGGTAGTCAGCCCCAGCATTTT. Translation: CASSIPVGGSQPQHF.

This clone is a singleton in its sample. V is TRBV5-1 and J is TRBJ2-1; D unresolved. With 0 bases removed from V and 4 bases from J, the gap between germline ends came to 8 bases. The CDR3 covers 14 residues. Germline loops: CDR1 SGHRS, CDR2 YFSETQ. The CDR3 is CASSLGQPYNEQFF. DNA of the CDR3: TGCGCCAGCAGCTTGGGACAACCATACAATGAGCAGTTCTTC.

This rearrangement joins TRBV15 to TRBJ2-2, with 10 bases lining up with TRBD1. The CDR3 runs to 17 residues. The ends lost 7 bases at V and 3 bases at J; junction bases unmatched: 11. Germline assignment: CDR1 LNHNV and CDR2 YYDKDF (reference sequence). The CDR3 DNA sequence: TGTGCCACCAAACCTTGGGGGGACAGGGGCCACACCGGGGAGCTGTTTTTT. Its translation is CATKPWGDRGHTGELFF.